These 13 T cell receptor beta chains came from one sample sequenced in a study of blood T cells in healthy people across ages (dated by TCRdb to the mid-2010s). The library was produced with 5' RACE. Reads for this sample came from an Illumina HiSeq 2500. The second PCR ran for roughly 6 to 11 cycles and used a J-beta primer mix along with a sample-barcoded 5' primer. TCRdb reanalyzed the raw reads on its own, using fastp at Q25 for trimming and MiXCR for clone calling, and kept in-frame beta chains. Every CDR3 protein is listed once, alongside the most common genes and DNA of its rows. This sample holds over 1.5 million distinct CDR3 sequences; around half were observed only once. The ten top clones hold roughly 2.1% of the sample. The sequenced sample was blood. The receptors come from a woman aged 40 to 49 in good health.

The genes are TRBV27 and TRBJ2-7; 9 bases line up with TRBD2. J gave up 2 bases and V 1 base, and 3 bases lay outside the gene matches. Per germline, CDR1 MNHEY and CDR2 SMNVEV (reference sequence). This CDR3 spans 15 amino acids. CDR3 amino acids: CASSLLAGETYEQYF. CDR3 DNA sequence: TGTGCCAGCAGTTTATTAGCGGGGGAAACCTACGAGCAGTACTTC.

The chain joins TRBV9 to TRBJ2-4; either TRBD1 or TRBD2 may supply D (5 bases each). The CDR3 is 16 amino acids. Trimming removed 4 bases at V and 3 bases at J, with 17 bases between. Germline CDR1 is SGDLS and CDR2 is YYNGEE. The CDR3 reads CASSPLAGGVKNIQYF. Written as DNA, the CDR3 is TGTGCCAGCAGCCCGCTGGCTGGGGGTGTCAAAAACATTCAGTACTTC.

The chain recombines TRBV4-2 with TRBJ2-1; D is perhaps TRBD2 (6 bases). Per germline, CDR1 LGHNA and CDR2 YNFKEQ. V was clipped by 0 bases and J by 12 bases, with 12 bases between them. The length of the CDR3 is 13 residues. The CDR3 sequence is CASSQDEGTLQFF. In DNA, the CDR3 is TGTGCCAGCAGCCAAGATGAAGGGACTTTGCAGTTCTTC.

The rearrangement links TRBV6-2 or TRBV6-3 to TRBJ1-1; possible D gene TRBD1, 6 bases. Trimming shortened V by 2 bases and J by 3 bases, and 13 bases separated the two germline ends. Per germline, CDR1 MNHEY and CDR2 SVGEGT. This CDR3 region has 15 residues. The CDR3 protein is CASSYPRTADTEAFF. In DNA form, the CDR3 reads TGTGCCAGCAGTTACCCAAGGACAGCCGACACTGAAGCTTTCTTT.

The CDR3: CASGRAYGYTF. The CDR3 nucleotides read TGTGCCAGCGGGCGCGCCTATGGCTACACCTTC. This chain joins TRBV19 and TRBJ1-2; unclear D gene. V was pared by 9 bases and J by 4 bases, with 9 bases between. The CDR3 length is 11 residues. Germline V gives CDR1 LNHDA, CDR2 SQIVND (reference sequence).

The chain has TRBV28 and TRBJ2-6, with D unclear. V lost 4 bases and J 5 bases, leaving 21 bases between the germline ends. CDR3 length: 18 amino acids. The germline CDR1 and CDR2 sequences are MDHEN and SYDVKM. CDR3 coding DNA: TGTGCCAGCAGTTCGCCCGCAGGCGCCCACTGGAGGGCCAACGTCCTGACTTTC. Amino acid sequence: CASSSPAGAHWRANVLTF.

The chain combines TRBV6-5 with TRBJ2-5; 8 bases match TRBD1. The CDR3 is 14 amino acids. CDR1 and CDR2 from the germline V gene are MNHEY and SVGAGI. With V trimmed by 5 bases and J by 4 bases, 6 bases remained unmatched. CDR3 nucleotide sequence: TGTGCCAGCAGTCCCAGCAGGGGGCCAGAGACCCAGTACTTC. Translation gives CASSPSRGPETQYF.

In this sample, this clonotype turned up once. The chain couples TRBV20-1 to TRBJ2-7; D is possibly TRBD1 or TRBD2 (6 bases each). V lost 0 bases and J lost 5, with 14 bases in between. Per the germline V gene, CDR1 is DFQATT and CDR2 is SNEGSKA (reference sequence). This CDR3 has 14 residues. The CDR3 spells CSARDPQGLDEQYF. The CDR3, as DNA: TGCAGTGCTAGAGATCCACAGGGACTCGACGAGCAGTACTTC.

This clonotype was seen more than once but under ten times. The rearrangement links TRBV6-5 to TRBJ2-7, with 11 positions matching TRBD1. With 4 bases clipped from V and 3 bases from J, the junction kept 5 bases outside the gene matches. The germline V gene encodes CDR1 MNHEY and CDR2 SVGAGI. The CDR3 is 15 amino acids. The CDR3 DNA reads TGTGCCAGCAGTTCCCTCGGGACAGGGGGCTACGAGCAGTACTTC. Protein product: CASSSLGTGGYEQYF.

The V call is TRBV6-5, the J call TRBJ1-1; D remains ambiguous. The length of the CDR3 is 14 residues. Trimming took off 0 bases at V and 3 bases at J, with 8 bases between the two ends. From germline, CDR1 is MNHEY and CDR2 SVGAGI. CDR3 nucleotide sequence: TGTGCCAGCAGTTACTCACCGGCGGACACTGAAGCTTTCTTT. Residues: CASSYSPADTEAFF.

The gene calls are TRBV25-1 and TRBJ1-2; D remains ambiguous. The V gene's germline CDR1 is MGHDK and CDR2 SYGVNS. V was cut by 6 bases and J by 0 bases, with 11 bases left in between. The CDR3 spans 14 residues. The CDR3 nucleotides are TGTGCCAGCAGCGCCCCTCCGGCTAACTATGGCTACACCTTC. It codes for CASSAPPANYGYTF.

The genes are TRBV20-1 and TRBJ2-3; D assignment may be TRBD1 or TRBD2 (5 bases each). Trimming stripped 6 bases from V and 4 bases from J, with 23 bases between. Germline V gene data show CDR1 as DFQATT and CDR2 as SNEGSKA (reference sequence). The CDR3 is 16 amino acids. The CDR3 region is CSAPSVRDQTSDTQYF. CDR3 bases: TGCAGTGCGCCCTCTGTTCGGGACCAGACCTCAGATACGCAGTATTTT.

In its sample, this clonotype was seen a few times. The J gene is TRBJ2-3, the V gene TRBV7-9; D ambiguous. Germline loops: CDR1 SEHNR, CDR2 FQNEAQ (reference sequence). CDR3 length: 12 residues. V was shortened by 8 bases and J by 2 bases, with 8 bases between the two germline ends. In nucleotides, the CDR3 is TGTGCCAGCCAGAGCCCCACAGATACGCAGTATTTT. It specifies CASQSPTDTQYF.